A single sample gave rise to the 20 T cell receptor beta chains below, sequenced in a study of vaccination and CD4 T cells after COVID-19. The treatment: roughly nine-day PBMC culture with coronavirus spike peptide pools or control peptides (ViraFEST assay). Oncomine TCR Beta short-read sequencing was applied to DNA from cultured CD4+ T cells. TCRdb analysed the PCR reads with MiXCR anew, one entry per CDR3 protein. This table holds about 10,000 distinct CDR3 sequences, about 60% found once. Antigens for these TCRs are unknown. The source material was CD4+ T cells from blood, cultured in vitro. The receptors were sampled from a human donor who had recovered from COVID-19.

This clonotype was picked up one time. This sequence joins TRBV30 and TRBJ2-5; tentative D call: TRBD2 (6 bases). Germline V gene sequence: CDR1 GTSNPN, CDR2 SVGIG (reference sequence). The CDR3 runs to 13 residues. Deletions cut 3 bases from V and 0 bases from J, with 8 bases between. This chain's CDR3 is CAWSREYQETQYF. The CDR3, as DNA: TGTGCCTGGAGCCGGGAGTACCAAGAGACCCAGTACTTC.

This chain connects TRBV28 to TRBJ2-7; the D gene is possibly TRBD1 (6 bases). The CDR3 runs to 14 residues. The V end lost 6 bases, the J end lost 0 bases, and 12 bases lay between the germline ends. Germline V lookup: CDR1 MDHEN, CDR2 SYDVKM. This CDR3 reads CASRSGGSSYEQYF. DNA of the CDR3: TGTGCCAGCAGATCTGGGGGCTCCTCCTACGAGCAGTACTTC.

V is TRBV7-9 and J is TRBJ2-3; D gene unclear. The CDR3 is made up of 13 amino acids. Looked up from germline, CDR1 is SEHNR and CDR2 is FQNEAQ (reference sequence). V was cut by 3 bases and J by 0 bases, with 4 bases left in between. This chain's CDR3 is CASSLSSTDTQYF. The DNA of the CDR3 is TGTGCCAGCAGCTTGTCTAGCACAGATACGCAGTATTTT.

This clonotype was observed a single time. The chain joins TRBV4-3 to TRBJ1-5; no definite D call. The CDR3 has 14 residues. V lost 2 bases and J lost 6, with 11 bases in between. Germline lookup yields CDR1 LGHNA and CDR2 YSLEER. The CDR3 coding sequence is TGCGCCAGCAGCCAAATCTTTGGGTCTCAGCCCCAGCATTTT. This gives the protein CASSQIFGSQPQHF.

CDR3 residues: CSARGLGYGYTF. The CDR3 DNA reads TGCAGTGCTAGAGGTTTGGGGTATGGCTACACCTTC. The rearrangement uses TRBV20-1 and TRBJ1-2; D unclear. The CDR3 consists of 12 residues. Germline V gene lookup returns CDR1 DFQATT and CDR2 SNEGSKA (reference sequence). The germline V and J ends were trimmed by 1 base and 5 bases, with 8 bases remaining between them.

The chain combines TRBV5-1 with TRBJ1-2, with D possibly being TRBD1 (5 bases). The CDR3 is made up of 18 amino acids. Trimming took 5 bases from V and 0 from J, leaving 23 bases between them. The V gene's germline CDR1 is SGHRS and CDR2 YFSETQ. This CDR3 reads CASRGATEGTYPNYGYTF. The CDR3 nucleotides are TGCGCCAGCAGGGGTGCCACTGAGGGGACCTATCCTAACTATGGCTACACCTTC.

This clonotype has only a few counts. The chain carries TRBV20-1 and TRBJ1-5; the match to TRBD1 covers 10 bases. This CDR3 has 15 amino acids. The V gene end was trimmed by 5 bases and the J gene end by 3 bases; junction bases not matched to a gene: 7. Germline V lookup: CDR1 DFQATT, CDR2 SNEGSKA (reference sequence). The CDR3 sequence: CSAPTGTGDNQPQHF. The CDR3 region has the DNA TGCAGTGCTCCCACCGGGACAGGGGACAATCAGCCCCAGCATTTT.

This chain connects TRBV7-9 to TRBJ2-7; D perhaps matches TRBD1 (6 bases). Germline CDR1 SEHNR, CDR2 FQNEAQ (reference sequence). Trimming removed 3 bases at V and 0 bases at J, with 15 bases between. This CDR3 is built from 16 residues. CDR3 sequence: CASSFGHAQGSYEQYF. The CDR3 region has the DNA TGTGCCAGCAGCTTTGGGCACGCACAGGGCTCCTACGAGCAGTACTTC.

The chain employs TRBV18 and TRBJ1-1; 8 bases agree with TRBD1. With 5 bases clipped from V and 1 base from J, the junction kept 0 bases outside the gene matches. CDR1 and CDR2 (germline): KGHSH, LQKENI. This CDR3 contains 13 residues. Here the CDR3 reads CASSDRGNTEAFF. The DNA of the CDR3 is TGTGCCAGCTCAGACAGGGGGAACACTGAAGCTTTCTTT. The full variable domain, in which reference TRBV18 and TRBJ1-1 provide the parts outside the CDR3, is NAGVMQNPRHLVRRRGQEARLRCSPMKGHSHVYWYRQLPEEGLKFMVYLQKENIIDESGMPKERFSAEFPKEGPSILRIQQVVRGDSAAYFCASSDRGNTEAFFGQGTRLTVV.

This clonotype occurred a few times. The CDR3 sequence: CASSFQMNTEAFF. Written as DNA, the CDR3 is TGTGCCAGCAGCTTCCAGATGAACACTGAAGCTTTCTTT. The chain couples TRBV7-3 to TRBJ1-1; no definite D call. From germline, CDR1 is SGHTA and CDR2 FQGTGA. V was shortened by 3 bases and J by 0 bases, with 5 bases between the two germline ends. The CDR3 loop spans 13 amino acids. Using reference TRBV7-3 and TRBJ1-1 for the parts outside the CDR3, the full variable domain is GAGVSQTPSNKVTEKGKYVELRCDPISGHTALYWYRQSLGQGPEFLIYFQGTGAADDSGLPNDRFFAVRPEGSVSTLKIQRTERGDSAVYLCASSFQMNTEAFFGQGTRLTVV.

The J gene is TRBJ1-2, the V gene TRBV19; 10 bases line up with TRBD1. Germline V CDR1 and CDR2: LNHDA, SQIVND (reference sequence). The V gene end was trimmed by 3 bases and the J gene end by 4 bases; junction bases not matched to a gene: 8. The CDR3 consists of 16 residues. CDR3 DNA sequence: TGTGCCAGTAGTATGTCTCCGGGACAGGGGACCTATGGCTACACCTTC. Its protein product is CASSMSPGQGTYGYTF.

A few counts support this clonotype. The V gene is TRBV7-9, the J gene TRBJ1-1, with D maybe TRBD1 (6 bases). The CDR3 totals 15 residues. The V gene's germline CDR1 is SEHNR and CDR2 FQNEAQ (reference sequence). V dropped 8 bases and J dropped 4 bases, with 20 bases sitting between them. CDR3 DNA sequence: TGTGCCAGCCTGGGGTCGGGGGGCGCCGGCACTGAAGCTTTCTTT. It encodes CASLGSGGAGTEAFF. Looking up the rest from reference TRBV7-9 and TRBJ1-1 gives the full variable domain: DTGVSQNPRHKITKRGQNVTFRCDPISEHNRLYWYRQTLGQGPEFLTYFQNEAQLEKSRLLSDRFSAERPKGSFSTLEIQRTEQGDSAMYLCASLGSGGAGTEAFFGQGTRLTVV.

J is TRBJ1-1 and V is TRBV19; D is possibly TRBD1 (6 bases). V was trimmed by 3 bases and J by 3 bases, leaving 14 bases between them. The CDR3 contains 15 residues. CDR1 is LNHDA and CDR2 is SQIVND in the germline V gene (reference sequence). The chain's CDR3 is CASSILGGKDTEAFF. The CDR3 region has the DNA TGTGCCAGTAGTATTTTAGGGGGGAAGGACACTGAAGCTTTCTTT.

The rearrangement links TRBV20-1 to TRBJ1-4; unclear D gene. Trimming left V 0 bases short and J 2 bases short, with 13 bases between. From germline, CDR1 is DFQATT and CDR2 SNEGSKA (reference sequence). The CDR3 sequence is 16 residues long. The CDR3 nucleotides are TGCAGTGCTAGAGAGCCGGGGAGGCAGACTAATGAAAAACTGTTTTTT. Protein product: CSAREPGRQTNEKLFF.

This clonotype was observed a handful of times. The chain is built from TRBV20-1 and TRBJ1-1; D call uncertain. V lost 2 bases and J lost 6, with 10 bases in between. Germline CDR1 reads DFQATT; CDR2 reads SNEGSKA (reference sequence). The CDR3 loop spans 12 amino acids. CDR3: CSARRGSPEAFF. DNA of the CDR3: TGCAGTGCTAGAAGAGGGAGCCCTGAAGCTTTCTTT.

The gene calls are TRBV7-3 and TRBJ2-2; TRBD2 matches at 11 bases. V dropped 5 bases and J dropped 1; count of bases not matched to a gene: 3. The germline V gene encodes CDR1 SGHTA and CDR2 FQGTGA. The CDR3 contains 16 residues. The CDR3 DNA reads TGTGCCAGCAGCAGCGGGACTAGCGGGAACACCGGGGAGCTGTTTTTT. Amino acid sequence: CASSSGTSGNTGELFF.

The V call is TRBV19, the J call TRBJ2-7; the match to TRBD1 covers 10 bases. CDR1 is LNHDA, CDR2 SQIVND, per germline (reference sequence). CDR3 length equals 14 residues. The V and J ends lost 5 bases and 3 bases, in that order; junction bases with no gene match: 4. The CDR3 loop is CASSSRTGGYEQYF. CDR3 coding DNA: TGTGCCAGTAGTTCCCGGACAGGGGGCTACGAGCAGTACTTC.

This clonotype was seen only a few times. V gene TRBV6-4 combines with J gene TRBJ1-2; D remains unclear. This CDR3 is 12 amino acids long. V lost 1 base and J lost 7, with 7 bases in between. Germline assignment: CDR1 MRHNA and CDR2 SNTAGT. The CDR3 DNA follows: TGTGCCAGCAGTGACTTAAGTGGTGGCTACACCTTC. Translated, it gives CASSDLSGGYTF.

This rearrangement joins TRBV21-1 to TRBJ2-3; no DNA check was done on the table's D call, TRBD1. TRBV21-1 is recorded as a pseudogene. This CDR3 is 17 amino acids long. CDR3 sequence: CASSRAVDRGYTDTQYF. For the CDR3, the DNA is TGTGCCAGCAGCCGAGCAGTCGACAGGGGTTACACAGATACGCAGTATTTT.

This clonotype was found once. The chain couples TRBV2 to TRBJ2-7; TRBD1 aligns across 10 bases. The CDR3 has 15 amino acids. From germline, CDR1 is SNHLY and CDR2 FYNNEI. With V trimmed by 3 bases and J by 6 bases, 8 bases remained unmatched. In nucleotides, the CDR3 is TGTGCCAGCAGTGAGCGGGGACAGGGGCGCGGCGAGCAGTACTTC. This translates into CASSERGQGRGEQYF.